The T cell receptor beta chain under discussion was sequenced for a study of blood T cells in healthy people across ages. Study-level background: Per two T cells, template switching captured roughly one barcoded beta molecule.

The CDR3 contains 13 residues. CDR1 and CDR2 (germline): MNHEY, SVGAGI. Trimming took 6 bases from V and 4 from J; bases not matched to a gene: 2. This clonotype was observed a few times. What it binds is unknown. Primed by a sample-barcoded 5' primer and a J-beta primer mix, a second PCR proceeded for 7 to 11 cycles. TCRdb re-called the 5' RACE reads with MiXCR, one entry per CDR3 protein. The table lists 450,000 to 700,000 distinct CDR3 sequences, 25% to 30% of them singletons. Around 9.4 milliliters was the volume of peripheral blood drawn from each donor. Study-wide points: When set beside aged donors, long-lived donors presented more naive CD4+ cells and higher diversity.

The origin of this receptor is a woman aged 70-85 years in good health. Sequenced sample: blood. This chain connects TRBV6-5 to TRBJ1-4; 7 positions agree with TRBD1. The CDR3 protein is CASRGGFNEKLFF. CDR3 DNA sequence: TGTGCCAGCAGAGGGGGCTTTAATGAAAAACTGTTTTTT.